One T cell receptor (beta chain) is described in this entry. Its specificity is unknown. V lost 4 bases to trimming and J lost 5 bases; unmatched junction nucleotides: 9. The CDR3 extends over 14 amino acids. CDR1 and CDR2 from the germline V gene are SGHRS and YFSETQ. The data were produced by immunoSEQ multiplex PCR, yet TCRdb's version contains in-frame clones alone and is incomplete. The repertoire holds roughly 640,000 clones, about 74% seen once, with around 1.6% in the top ten. This specimen belongs to a study of shared clonotypes between healthy human individuals. Whole-study findings and limits: It was the few donors that limited the genetic and exposure-history diversity represented.

This sequence joins TRBV5-1 and TRBJ2-7, with 7 nucleotides matching TRBD2. This sequence was found in a woman between 25 and 40 years old in good health. Specimen: memory CD4+ T cells sorted from blood. The subset denotes: CD45RA-negative fraction. CDR3 region: CASSGGGSSHEQYF. As DNA, the CDR3 is TGCGCCAGCAGCGGAGGCGGGAGTAGCCACGAGCAGTACTTC. Full variable domain (missing parts from reference TRBV5-1 and TRBJ2-7): KAGVTQTPRYLIKTRGQQVTLSCSPISGHRSVSWYQQTPGQGLQFLFEYFSETQRNKGNFPGRFSGRQFSNSRSEMNVSTLELGDSALYLCASSGGGSSHEQYFGPGTRLTVT.